This passage covers 30 T cell receptor beta chains from one sample sequenced in a study of CD8+ T cells in alopecia areata. cDNA reverse transcribed from extracted RNA served as the sequencing template. Sequencing used immunoSEQ multiplex PCR; TCRdb keeps in-frame clones, though not all of them. The sample holds around 120,000 clones, 35% to 40% seen once. The material sequenced was CD4+ T cells sorted from blood. The receptors were sampled from a human donor with alopecia areata.

The V call is TRBV28, the J call TRBJ1-2, with D uncertain. Germline values: CDR1 MDHEN, CDR2 SYDVKM. This CDR3 spans 14 amino acids. V gave up 4 bases and J gave up 3 bases, with 12 bases separating them. The CDR3, as DNA: TGTGCCAGCAGTTCCCTTGGCGTAGACTATGGCTACACCTTC. Translated, it gives CASSSLGVDYGYTF.

This sequence joins TRBV7-9 and TRBJ2-1; 9 bases match TRBD2. Per the germline V gene, CDR1 is SEHNR and CDR2 is FQNEAQ (reference sequence). J gave up 2 bases and V 2 bases, and 4 bases lay outside the gene matches. The CDR3 is made up of 16 amino acids. The CDR3 coding sequence is TGTGCCAGCAGCTTACTAGCGGGAAGGACCTACAATGAGCAGTTCTTC. Amino acid sequence: CASSLLAGRTYNEQFF.

CDR3 loop: CSVELAGGSTDTQYF. As DNA, the CDR3 is TGCAGCGTGGAACTAGCGGGGGGTTCTACAGATACGCAGTATTTT. This chain links TRBV29-1 with TRBJ2-3; 12 positions match TRBD2. The germline V gene encodes CDR1 SQVTM and CDR2 ANQGSEA. J lost 3 bases, V lost 6 bases, and 7 bases had no gene match. This CDR3 has 15 amino acids.

This chain connects TRBV7-3 to TRBJ2-3; D could derive from TRBD1 or TRBD2 (6 bases each). CDR3 size: 14 residues. CDR1 is SGHTA, CDR2 FQGTGA, per germline. Trimming removed 5 bases at V and 6 bases at J, with 15 bases between. Here the CDR3 reads CASSPQGRLDTQYF. CDR3 sequence (DNA): TGTGCCAGCAGCCCCCAGGGGAGGTTGGATACGCAGTATTTT.

The chain combines TRBV11-2 with TRBJ1-2; D is ambiguous. With 2 bases removed from V and 2 bases from J, the gap between germline ends came to 9 bases. CDR3 length: 14 residues. CDR1 and CDR2 from the germline V gene are SGHAT and FQNNGV. As DNA, the CDR3 is TGTGCCAGCAGCTTATGGGCCGGGAACTATGGCTACACCTTC. Residues: CASSLWAGNYGYTF.

This clone was seen only a few times. CDR3: CASSLSGAGGANVLTF. The CDR3 DNA follows: TGTGCCAGCAGCTTATCAGGGGCCGGTGGGGCCAACGTCCTGACTTTC. The genes are TRBV7-2 and TRBJ2-6; perhaps TRBD1 as D (6 bases). Germline CDR1 and CDR2: SGHTA and FQGNSA. The CDR3 has 16 amino acids. With 2 bases removed from V and 3 bases from J, the gap between germline ends came to 11 bases.

The genes are TRBV5-1 and TRBJ2-5; D may correspond to TRBD1 or TRBD2 (5 bases each). The germline V gene encodes CDR1 SGHRS and CDR2 YFSETQ. This CDR3 is built from 12 residues. Trimming took 4 bases from V and 1 from J, leaving 5 bases between them. Written as DNA, the CDR3 is TGCGCCAGCAGCGGGACCCAAGAGACCCAGTACTTC. Its translation is CASSGTQETQYF.

This clone occurred a few times. This sequence joins TRBV5-4 and TRBJ2-2, with TRBD2 matching over 10 bases. With V trimmed by 4 bases and J by 2 bases, 5 bases remained unmatched. This CDR3 has 16 residues. Germline-derived CDR1 and CDR2 are SGHNT and YYREEE (reference sequence). CDR3 coding DNA: TGTGCCAGCAGCCAAACTAGCGGGACAAACACCGGGGAGCTGTTTTTT. Protein sequence: CASSQTSGTNTGELFF.

The chain uses TRBV29-1 and TRBJ2-3; D is possibly TRBD2 (6 bases). Germline V gene sequence: CDR1 SQVTM, CDR2 ANQGSEA. CDR3 length: 14 residues. V lost 1 base and J 6 bases, leaving 14 bases between the germline ends. CDR3 bases: TGCAGCGTTGAAGCCCCGGGAGAGAGGGATACGCAGTATTTT. Translated: CSVEAPGERDTQYF.

V is TRBV5-6 and J is TRBJ2-2; 7 nucleotides align to TRBD1. The CDR3 totals 17 residues. Germline CDR1 SGHDT, CDR2 YYEEEE. The J segment lost 0 bases and the V segment lost 3 bases, leaving 8 bases of the junction unmatched. CDR3 bases: TGTGCCAGCAGCTACCCCCGGGACAGCGCGAACACCGGGGAGCTGTTTTTT. It encodes CASSYPRDSANTGELFF.

The gene calls are TRBV11-2 and TRBJ2-3; D gene uncertain. V dropped 3 bases and J dropped 2 bases, with 18 bases sitting between them. The CDR3 loop spans 17 amino acids. CDR1 is SGHAT, CDR2 FQNNGV, per germline. The CDR3, as DNA: TGTGCCAGCAGCTTCCATAAACGGAGCTTAAACACAGATACGCAGTATTTT. Its protein is CASSFHKRSLNTDTQYF.

V and J are TRBV29-1 and TRBJ1-5; D uncertain. Trimming left V 5 bases short and J 4 bases short, with 9 bases between. Germline V gene sequence: CDR1 SQVTM, CDR2 ANQGSEA. The CDR3 consists of 12 residues. The DNA for the CDR3 is TGCAGCGTTAAGGACCCGAATCAGCCCCAGCATTTT. Its translation is CSVKDPNQPQHF.

J is TRBJ1-1 and V is TRBV7-9, with 7 bases that match TRBD1. V dropped 7 bases and J dropped 1; count of bases not matched to a gene: 12. Germline V CDR1 and CDR2: SEHNR, FQNEAQ (reference sequence). The CDR3 is made up of 16 amino acids. The CDR3 loop reads CASTETGEMGNTEAFF. The CDR3 DNA reads as TGTGCCAGCACCGAAACAGGGGAGATGGGGAACACTGAAGCTTTCTTT. The complete variable domain, with remaining parts taken from reference TRBV7-9 and TRBJ1-1, reads DTGVSQNPRHKITKRGQNVTFRCDPISEHNRLYWYRQTLGQGPEFLTYFQNEAQLEKSRLLSDRFSAERPKGSFSTLEIQRTEQGDSAMYLCASTETGEMGNTEAFFGQGTRLTVV.

The CDR3 DNA is TGTGCCAGCATTCCGGGGGGGACAGGTCAGCCCCAGCATTTT. It encodes CASIPGGTGQPQHF. V gene TRBV28 combines with J gene TRBJ1-5; TRBD1 matches at 8 bases. There are 14 residues in the CDR3. The germline V gene has CDR1 MDHEN and CDR2 SYDVKM. J lost 6 bases, V lost 7 bases, and 8 bases had no gene match.

V usage is TRBV29-1 and J usage is TRBJ1-4; unclear D gene. Germline values: CDR1 SQVTM, CDR2 ANQGSEA. CDR3 size: 11 residues. The V gene lost 1 base and the J gene lost 5 bases, with 2 bases spanning the gap. CDR3 sequence (DNA): TGCAGCGTTGAAGGAAATGAAAAACTGTTTTTT. This sequence encodes CSVEGNEKLFF.

V gene TRBV25-1 combines with J gene TRBJ2-5; tentative D call: TRBD1 (5 bases). V was trimmed by 0 bases and J by 5 bases, leaving 19 bases between them. CDR3 length equals 17 residues. Germline V gene lookup returns CDR1 MGHDK and CDR2 SYGVNS. CDR3 DNA sequence: TGTGCCAGCAGTGAATATAAGGCAGGGCCCCCCGCGGAGACCCAGTACTTC. Its protein product is CASSEYKAGPPAETQYF.

Only a few counts were recorded for this clone. The gene calls are TRBV7-9 and TRBJ1-2; D not certain. CDR1 and CDR2 from the germline V gene are SEHNR and FQNEAQ (reference sequence). CDR3 length equals 12 residues. V was trimmed by 0 bases and J by 8 bases, leaving 7 bases between them. The CDR3 DNA reads as TGTGCCAGCAGCTTAGCAGTGGAAGGCTACACCTTC. This translates into CASSLAVEGYTF.

A few counts support this clone. Other nucleotide sequences from this sample produce the same CDR3. The CDR3 coding sequence is TGTGCCTGGAGTGTACGGAGGGCAGATACGCAGTATTTT. Residues: CAWSVRRADTQYF. V usage is TRBV30 and J usage is TRBJ2-3, with TRBD2 as a possible D gene (6 bases). The CDR3 totals 13 residues. V gave up 0 bases and J gave up 4 bases, with 8 bases separating them. Germline CDR1 GTSNPN, CDR2 SVGIG (reference sequence).

CDR3 DNA sequence: TGTGCCAGCAGCCCGGACAGGGACTATGGCTACACCTTC. It specifies CASSPDRDYGYTF. This chain uses TRBV7-9 with TRBJ1-2; 8 bases are a match to TRBD1. Germline V gene data show CDR1 as SEHNR and CDR2 as FQNEAQ (reference sequence). Trimming at V came to 5 bases and at J to 3 bases, leaving 2 bases not matched to a gene. The CDR3 is made up of 13 amino acids. The whole variable domain, filled in from reference TRBV7-9 and TRBJ1-2, reads DTGVSQNPRHKITKRGQNVTFRCDPISEHNRLYWYRQTLGQGPEFLTYFQNEAQLEKSRLLSDRFSAERPKGSFSTLEIQRTEQGDSAMYLCASSPDRDYGYTFGSGTRLTVV.

This clone was seen more than once but under ten times. The chain is built from TRBV5-1 and TRBJ2-3, with D uncertain. The length of the CDR3 is 11 residues. The V end was cut by 4 bases, the J end by 2 bases, with 2 bases between. The germline V gene encodes CDR1 SGHRS and CDR2 YFSETQ. The CDR3 here is CASSNTDTQYF. The CDR3 DNA reads TGCGCCAGCAGCAACACAGATACGCAGTATTTT.

This clone was counted between two and nine times. The chain couples TRBV10-3 to TRBJ2-4; 9 bases align to TRBD1. V shed 8 bases and J 8 bases; nucleotides not matched to a gene: 13. CDR1 is ENHRY and CDR2 is SYGVKD in the germline V gene. The CDR3 covers 15 residues. CDR3 residues: CAISPGTGGRDIQYF. In DNA, the CDR3 is TGTGCCATCTCACCTGGCACAGGGGGCAGGGACATTCAGTACTTC.

DNA for the CDR3: TGCAGCGCAGAGGACAGGGGGCTTGGCTATGGCTACACCTTC. Residues: CSAEDRGLGYGYTF. The chain is built from TRBV29-1 and TRBJ1-2, with 11 positions matching TRBD1. After removal of 7 bases from V and 4 bases from J, the junction contained 8 bases not matched to a gene. Germline lookup yields CDR1 SQVTM and CDR2 ANQGSEA. The CDR3 runs 14 residues. Based on the CDR3 plus reference TRBV29-1 and TRBJ1-2, the full variable domain is SAVISQKPSRDICQRGTSLTIQCQVDSQVTMMFWYRQQPGQSLTLIATANQGSEATYESGFVIDKFPISRPNLTFSTLTVSNMSPEDSSIYLCSAEDRGLGYGYTFGSGTRLTVV.

The sample holds a few counts of this clone. The chain is built from TRBV9 and TRBJ1-6, with TRBD1 as a possible D gene (5 bases). V was shortened by 6 bases and J by 7 bases, with 17 bases between the two germline ends. Germline V gene lookup returns CDR1 SGDLS and CDR2 YYNGEE. The CDR3 sequence is 15 residues long. The CDR3 spells CASTGDRTSNSPLHF. The DNA of the CDR3 is TGTGCCAGCACCGGCGACAGAACTTCCAATTCACCCCTCCACTTT.

This clone was picked up a small number of times. This rearrangement joins TRBV29-1 to TRBJ2-7; D unresolved. Germline CDR1 is SQVTM and CDR2 is ANQGSEA. CDR3 length: 13 residues. V was cut by 3 bases and J by 7 bases, with 16 bases left in between. In nucleotides, the CDR3 is TGCAGCGTTGAGAGTTCCCCTCTTAGGGAGCAGTACTTC. It translates to CSVESSPLREQYF.

J is TRBJ1-5 and V is TRBV4-1; TRBD1 agrees at 10 bases. Germline CDR1 MGHRA, CDR2 YSYEKL. The CDR3 totals 16 residues. V trimming: 3 bases; J trimming: 5 bases; junction bases outside the gene matches: 7. The CDR3 DNA follows: TGCGCCAGCAGCCAGCCGGACAGGGGGTTGGATCAGCCCCAGCATTTT. This codes for CASSQPDRGLDQPQHF.

This chain joins TRBV9 and TRBJ2-1, with D possibly being TRBD1 or TRBD2 (6 bases each). Looked up from germline, CDR1 is SGDLS and CDR2 is YYNGEE. The length of the CDR3 is 12 residues. Trimming shortened V by 4 bases and J by 14 bases, and 16 bases separated the two germline ends. DNA for the CDR3: TGTGCCAGCAGCCCCAGAGGGGGGCTGGAGTTCTTC. The encoded protein is CASSPRGGLEFF.

This clone appeared a few times. V gene TRBV29-1 combines with J gene TRBJ2-7; 7 positions match TRBD1. After removal of 7 bases from V and 3 bases from J, the junction contained 3 bases not matched to a gene. This CDR3 region has 11 residues. The germline V gene has CDR1 SQVTM and CDR2 ANQGSEA. The CDR3 here is CSGAGGYEQYF. The CDR3 DNA reads as TGCAGCGGAGCAGGGGGCTACGAGCAGTACTTC.

The V gene is TRBV7-2, the J gene TRBJ2-5, with TRBD2 as a possible D gene (7 bases). The V gene's germline CDR1 is SGHTA and CDR2 FQGNSA. CDR3 length equals 17 residues. V lost 6 bases, J lost 2 bases, and 22 bases lay in between. The CDR3 region has the DNA TGTGCCAGCAGTCAGAAGTTTGAGGGGGGGCATCAAGAGACCCAGTACTTC. As protein: CASSQKFEGGHQETQYF. Full variable domain (remainder filled in from reference TRBV7-2 and TRBJ2-5): GAGVSQSPSNKVTEKGKDVELRCDPISGHTALYWYRQSLGQGLEFLIYFQGNSAPDKSGLPSDRFSAERTGGSVSTLTIQRTQQEDSAVYLCASSQKFEGGHQETQYFGPGTRLLVL.

The chain carries TRBV30 and TRBJ1-2; the D is unclear. This CDR3 contains 11 residues. V was shortened by 2 bases and J by 4 bases, with 5 bases between the two germline ends. CDR1 is GTSNPN and CDR2 is SVGIG in the germline V gene (reference sequence). CDR3 nucleotides: TGTGCCTGGAGTTTGGCCTATGGCTACACCTTC. Translated, it gives CAWSLAYGYTF.

This clone was detected only a few times. The chain recombines TRBV29-1 with TRBJ2-5; TRBD2 aligns across 16 bases. CDR1 is SQVTM, CDR2 ANQGSEA, per germline. V lost 5 bases to trimming and J lost 5 bases; unmatched junction nucleotides: 11. The CDR3 length is 17 residues. The CDR3 bases are TGCAGCGTTTCCGGGACTAGCGGGAGGGCTCCGGGGGAGACCCAGTACTTC. This translates into CSVSGTSGRAPGETQYF.